Here is one T cell receptor beta chain with its context. Its antigen is currently unknown. The method was immunoSEQ multiplex PCR; TCRdb's version includes in-frame clones alone and lacks a portion of them. The table shows 15,000 to 20,000 clones, with 83% occurring only once. This entry is derived from a study of T cells in localized non-small cell lung cancer. This CDR3 is built from 17 residues. V lost 5 bases and J 5 bases, leaving 19 bases between the germline ends. Germline V gives CDR1 SGHVS, CDR2 FNYEAQ. Whole-study results and caveats: Since sequencing was restricted to only one region of the tumor, intratumor heterogeneity remains a possibility. The greatest T cell clonality was found in uninvolved adjacent lung (higher than in tumor).

The chain carries TRBV7-6 and TRBJ2-6; the D is unclear. The clonotype was recovered from a man aged 35 to 69 with stage I lung adenocarcinoma. Sample: peripheral blood, taken before any cancer treatment. Here the CDR3 reads CASSNKCSQSRANVLTF. In DNA, the CDR3 is TGTGCCAGCAGCAATAAATGCTCACAAAGTCGGGCCAACGTCCTGACTTTC. Using reference TRBV7-6 and TRBJ2-6 for the parts outside the CDR3, the full variable domain is GAGVSQSPRYKVTKRGQDVALRCDPISGHVSLYWYRQALGQGPEFLTYFNYEAQQDKSGLPNDRFSAERPEGSISTLTIQRTEQRDSAMYRCASSNKCSQSRANVLTFGAGSRLTVL.